These 21 T cell receptor beta chains were sequenced from one sample in a study of Graves' ophthalmopathy and Graves' hyperthyroidism. RNA transcripts yielded amplified TCR beta CDR3 regions. In the first round, RT-PCR was carried out with HTBI primers, and a multiplex PCR formed the second round. TCRdb re-called the multiplex PCR reads with MiXCR, one entry per CDR3 protein. The table records approximately 210,000 distinct CDR3 sequences, roughly 29% of them present only once. The source material was peripheral blood. The receptors shown here come from a man aged 50-59 years with Graves' ophthalmopathy.

This chain connects TRBV5-1 to TRBJ1-1; 7 bases are a match to TRBD1. CDR3 length equals 13 residues. Germline trimming cut 7 bases from V and 3 bases from J; bases unmatched to any gene: 6. Per the germline V gene, CDR1 is SGHRS and CDR2 is YFSETQ. In DNA, the CDR3 is TGCGCCAGCCAGACAGGGATGGACACTGAAGCTTTCTTT. Amino acids: CASQTGMDTEAFF.

This clonotype has ten or more counts. V and J are TRBV20-1 and TRBJ2-5, with D perhaps TRBD2 (6 bases). With 6 bases removed from V and 4 bases from J, the gap between germline ends came to 9 bases. CDR1 and CDR2 (germline): DFQATT, SNEGSKA (reference sequence). The CDR3 is 11 amino acids. In nucleotides, the CDR3 is TGCAGTGCGGGGGGTCGAGAGACCCAGTACTTC. Protein sequence: CSAGGRETQYF.

The V gene is TRBV5-1, the J gene TRBJ2-7; 7 bases are shared with TRBD1. The CDR3 has 12 residues. The ends lost 7 bases at V and 2 bases at J; junction bases unmatched: 3. Germline CDR1 SGHRS, CDR2 YFSETQ. In DNA, the CDR3 is TGCGCCAGCCACGGACAGGCCTACGAGCAGTACTTC. Encoded protein: CASHGQAYEQYF.

A word on this clonotype: Since no conserved phenylalanine or tryptophan closes the CDR3, a read error is the likely cause. The V call is TRBV28, the J call TRBJ2-7; tentatively, D is TRBD1 or TRBD2 (5 bases each). Trimming removed 7 bases from V and 1 base from J, with 11 bases in between. Germline CDR1 is MDHEN and CDR2 is SYDVKM. CDR3 size: 13 residues. The CDR3 nucleotides are TGTGCCAGCAATTTTGAGGGGTCCTACGAGCAGTACTCC. It specifies CASNFEGSYEQYS.

This clonotype was observed many times. The genes are TRBV20-1 and TRBJ1-1; 7 positions agree with TRBD1. The CDR3 is made up of 16 amino acids. With V trimmed by 1 base and J by 3 bases, 11 bases remained unmatched. Germline V gene lookup returns CDR1 DFQATT and CDR2 SNEGSKA (reference sequence). The CDR3 protein is CSARVGTASWDTEAFF. CDR3 coding DNA: TGCAGTGCTAGAGTGGGGACAGCCTCATGGGACACTGAAGCTTTCTTT.

This sequence joins TRBV6-1 and TRBJ2-5; a possible D gene is TRBD2 (7 bases). CDR1 and CDR2 (germline): MNHNS, SASEGT. The CDR3 runs to 16 residues. V lost 7 bases to trimming and J lost 5 bases, with 23 bases between them. The CDR3 nucleotides read TGTGCCAGCACCTCCGCATTGACGGGGGGCGCGGAGACCCAGTACTTC. Its protein is CASTSALTGGAETQYF.

This clonotype was observed many times. This sequence joins TRBV20-1 and TRBJ2-2, with TRBD2 matching 7 bases. Germline CDR1 DFQATT, CDR2 SNEGSKA (reference sequence). This CDR3 comprises 15 residues. V lost 1 base and J lost 3; bases outside the gene matches: 5. The CDR3 region is CSARVGGSYTGELFF. Here the CDR3 DNA reads TGCAGTGCTAGAGTCGGCGGGAGTTACACCGGGGAGCTGTTTTTT.

This clonotype was seen many times. This sequence joins TRBV6-5 and TRBJ2-4, with 8 bases that match TRBD2. Losses at the gene ends were 2 bases for V and 0 bases for J; bases not matched to a gene: 9. This CDR3 contains 18 residues. Germline V gives CDR1 MNHEY, CDR2 SVGAGI. CDR3 in DNA: TGTGCCAGCAGTTACCCCACTAGCGGAGGACTAGCCAAAAACATTCAGTACTTC. As protein: CASSYPTSGGLAKNIQYF.

This clonotype was counted ten times or more. The gene calls are TRBV20-1 and TRBJ1-6; the D is unclear. The V end was cut by 1 base, the J end by 6 bases, with 16 bases between. The CDR3 spans 16 residues. Germline values: CDR1 DFQATT, CDR2 SNEGSKA (reference sequence). The CDR3 region has the DNA TGCAGTGCTAGAGCCGGATCCTCCAGCGGTAATTCACCCCTCCACTTT. It translates to CSARAGSSSGNSPLHF.

This clonotype was counted ten times or more. V and J are TRBV3-1 and TRBJ2-5, with 11 bases lining up with TRBD1. V lost 8 bases, J lost 5 bases, and 4 bases stayed unmatched. The CDR3 runs to 13 residues. Germline CDR1 reads LGHDT; CDR2 reads YNNKEL (reference sequence). CDR3 sequence reads: CASGTGGAETQYF. CDR3 DNA: TGTGCCAGCGGGACAGGGGGAGCGGAGACCCAGTACTTC.

Many counts were recorded for this clonotype. The CDR3 DNA reads as TGTGCCAGCAGCTTAGTGGGGACAGGGATCGAGCAGTACTTC. Amino acids: CASSLVGTGIEQYF. The chain couples TRBV11-2 to TRBJ2-7; TRBD1 agrees at 9 bases. Germline assignment: CDR1 SGHAT and CDR2 FQNNGV. With 1 base clipped from V and 6 bases from J, the junction kept 4 bases outside the gene matches. This CDR3 is built from 14 residues.

This clonotype was recorded at least ten times. This chain joins TRBV6-5 and TRBJ1-3; D not resolved. Trimming pared 0 bases from V and 1 base from J, leaving 7 bases between. This CDR3 is 15 amino acids long. Germline CDR1 reads MNHEY; CDR2 reads SVGAGI. CDR3 nucleotide sequence: TGTGCCAGCAGTTACTCGAGTGGGTCTGGAAACACCATATATTTT. It translates to CASSYSSGSGNTIYF.

The chain joins TRBV30 to TRBJ1-1; D is unclear. The CDR3 totals 13 residues. The V end was cut by 1 base, the J end by 8 bases, with 14 bases between. CDR1 and CDR2 (germline): GTSNPN, SVGIG (reference sequence). The CDR3 DNA is TGTGCCTGGAGTGGGCCCCTCGGGGAGGAAGCTTTCTTT. This gives the protein CAWSGPLGEEAFF.

There are many counts of this clonotype. CDR3 nucleotide sequence: TGTGCCAGCAGTTTATGGACAGGGGACGAGCAGTACTTC. Translation gives CASSLWTGDEQYF. The V call is TRBV27, the J call TRBJ2-7; TRBD1 agrees at 9 bases. Germline V CDR1 and CDR2: MNHEY, SMNVEV (reference sequence). The CDR3 has 13 amino acids. With 1 base clipped from V and 5 bases from J, the junction kept 0 bases outside the gene matches.

The J gene is TRBJ2-2, the V gene TRBV7-2; D not certain. Per germline, CDR1 SGHTA and CDR2 FQGNSA. V gave up 5 bases and J gave up 5 bases, with 15 bases separating them. The CDR3 is 15 amino acids. CDR3 in DNA: TGTGCCAGCAGCCAAGGTCCACCGCGGACCGGGGAGCTGTTTTTT. It codes for CASSQGPPRTGELFF.

This clonotype has at least ten counts. This chain connects TRBV12-3 or TRBV12-4 to TRBJ2-5; 10 bases line up with TRBD2. The V and J ends lost 7 bases and 5 bases, in that order; junction bases with no gene match: 16. The CDR3 sequence is 17 residues long. The CDR3 nucleotides are TGTGCCAGCAAGGGAGGAGCGGGAGGGAAGAGGAGTGAGACCCAGTACTTC. Encoded protein: CASKGGAGGKRSETQYF.

The V and J genes are TRBV6-1 and TRBJ2-7; D remains unclear. The CDR3 runs to 16 residues. The germline CDR1 and CDR2 sequences are MNHNS and SASEGT. The V end lost 2 bases, the J end lost 0 bases, and 14 bases lay between the germline ends. The CDR3, as DNA: TGTGCCAGCAGTGAAACCGTGGTGGGTAGCTCCTACGAGCAGTACTTC. It codes for CASSETVVGSSYEQYF.

This clonotype was found many times. This chain connects TRBV5-1 to TRBJ2-7; 9 nucleotides match TRBD1. CDR1 is SGHRS and CDR2 is YFSETQ in the germline V gene. V was clipped by 4 bases and J by 4 bases; unmatched bases: 9. This CDR3 comprises 15 residues. The CDR3 nucleotides are TGCGCCAGCAGCGACCGGGACAGGGCGGGGTACGAGCAGTACTTC. Protein product: CASSDRDRAGYEQYF.

This clonotype was seen many times. The chain is built from TRBV28 and TRBJ2-7; tentative D call: TRBD2 (6 bases). V lost 3 bases to trimming and J lost 3 bases, with 12 bases between them. The CDR3 totals 14 residues. The germline gives CDR1 MDHEN, CDR2 SYDVKM. The CDR3 loop is CASSLVGGDYEQYF. The CDR3 region has the DNA TGTGCCAGCAGTTTGGTAGGCGGGGACTACGAGCAGTACTTC.

This clonotype was seen at least ten times. The chain combines TRBV5-6 with TRBJ2-5; D unclear. From germline, CDR1 is SGHDT and CDR2 YYEEEE. The V end was cut by 2 bases, the J end by 0 bases, with 2 bases between. The CDR3 extends over 12 amino acids. CDR3 sequence: CASSLYQETQYF. The CDR3, as DNA: TGTGCCAGCAGCTTATACCAAGAGACCCAGTACTTC.

This clonotype was picked up many times. V gene TRBV28 combines with J gene TRBJ2-2; 12 nucleotides align to TRBD2. The CDR3 sequence is 16 residues long. With 4 bases clipped from V and 7 bases from J, the junction kept 7 bases outside the gene matches. Germline assignment: CDR1 MDHEN and CDR2 SYDVKM. The CDR3 loop is CASSSRLAGVFGELFF. DNA for the CDR3: TGTGCCAGCAGTTCCCGACTAGCGGGAGTATTCGGGGAGCTGTTTTTT.